These 31 T cell receptor beta chains came from one sample sequenced in a study of blood T cell repertoires in COVID-19. Produced via immunoSEQ multiplex PCR; TCRdb's table is partial and in-frame only. The data hold about 280,000 clones, with 65% to 90% observed a single time. Input material: peripheral blood. These receptors all come from a man between 50 and 59 years old with active or convalescent COVID-19.

The rearrangement links TRBV5-4 to TRBJ2-1; D might be TRBD2 (5 bases). Germline V gene sequence: CDR1 SGHNT, CDR2 YYREEE (reference sequence). The V gene lost 4 bases and the J gene lost 9 bases, with 17 bases spanning the gap. The CDR3 is 14 amino acids. CDR3 amino acids: CASSRGGGRGEQFF. The CDR3 DNA reads TGTGCCAGCAGCCGGGGTGGTGGACGGGGTGAGCAGTTCTTC.

The V call is TRBV6-6, the J call TRBJ1-2; 7 bases fit TRBD1. The CDR3 has 14 residues. Germline trimming cut 8 bases from V and 4 bases from J; bases unmatched to any gene: 10. Germline loops: CDR1 MNHNY, CDR2 SVGAGI (reference sequence). DNA for the CDR3: TGTGCCAGCGTTGAAGGGGGCAGAGTCTATGGCTACACCTTC. It codes for CASVEGGRVYGYTF.

This clone was seen a single time. The genes are TRBV7-9 and TRBJ1-5; D call uncertain. Germline CDR1 SEHNR, CDR2 FQNEAQ (reference sequence). Deletions cut 4 bases from V and 0 bases from J, with 19 bases between. The CDR3 consists of 18 residues. The CDR3, as DNA: TGTGCCAGCAGCTCCTTCGGGTCCGGCCACGATAGCAATCAGCCCCAGCATTTT. Translated: CASSSFGSGHDSNQPQHF.

This chain connects TRBV18 to TRBJ1-3; D might be TRBD1 (5 bases). The CDR3 consists of 18 residues. The V gene's germline CDR1 is KGHSH and CDR2 LQKENI. V dropped 3 bases and J dropped 1 base, with 19 bases sitting between them. In DNA form, the CDR3 reads TGTGCCAGCTCACCTTCTGCCGTTGTTGGACATTCTGGAAACACCATATATTTT. Translating gives CASSPSAVVGHSGNTIYF.

This chain connects TRBV19 to TRBJ2-2, with 10 bases fitting TRBD2. Germline V gene data show CDR1 as LNHDA and CDR2 as SQIVND (reference sequence). With 3 bases clipped from V and 0 bases from J, the junction kept 16 bases outside the gene matches. The CDR3 is made up of 21 amino acids. The CDR3 DNA follows: TGTGCCAGTAGTATTACATATAGCGGGAGGCCCCGTAAAACGAACACCGGGGAGCTGTTTTTT. Protein sequence: CASSITYSGRPRKTNTGELFF.

The rearrangement joins TRBV4-2 to TRBJ2-7, with 7 bases aligning to TRBD2. V trimming: 2 bases; J trimming: 3 bases; junction bases outside the gene matches: 7. The CDR3 has 15 amino acids. Per germline, CDR1 LGHNA and CDR2 YNFKEQ. This CDR3 reads CASSQPTSVVYEQYF. CDR3 nucleotide sequence: TGTGCCAGCAGCCAACCCACTAGCGTGGTCTACGAGCAGTACTTC.

The chain couples TRBV11-1 to TRBJ2-1, with 8 bases aligning to TRBD2. Germline CDR1 SGHAT, CDR2 FQDESV (reference sequence). After removal of 5 bases from V and 9 bases from J, the junction contained 15 bases not matched to a gene. The CDR3 covers 16 residues. The CDR3 DNA follows: TGTGCCAGCAGCCCAGTGGGGGCGGGAGGCGTCGGTGAGCAGTTCTTC. Its translation is CASSPVGAGGVGEQFF.

The chain uses TRBV6-1 and TRBJ2-5; TRBD2 aligns across 8 bases. Germline V lookup: CDR1 MNHNS, CDR2 SASEGT. This CDR3 is built from 19 residues. Germline trimming cut 2 bases from V and 0 bases from J; bases unmatched to any gene: 14. The CDR3 sequence is CASSEPGGARGRDQETQYF. DNA for the CDR3: TGTGCCAGCAGTGAACCGGGGGGGGCTCGGGGCCGTGACCAAGAGACCCAGTACTTC.

The V call is TRBV28, the J call TRBJ2-5, with 7 bases fitting TRBD1. The germline CDR1 and CDR2 sequences are MDHEN and SYDVKM. With V trimmed by 2 bases and J by 5 bases, 2 bases remained unmatched. There are 13 residues in the CDR3. CDR3 residues: CASSLEGGETQYF. DNA for the CDR3: TGTGCCAGCAGTTTAGAAGGGGGCGAGACCCAGTACTTC.

The rearrangement links TRBV4-1 to TRBJ1-5; 7 bases map to TRBD1. The CDR3 is 16 residues long. With 4 bases clipped from V and 2 bases from J, the junction kept 8 bases outside the gene matches. Germline V lookup: CDR1 MGHRA, CDR2 YSYEKL. The CDR3 protein is CASSRLTGLGNQPQHF. The CDR3, as DNA: TGCGCCAGCAGCCGCCTGACAGGGTTGGGCAATCAGCCCCAGCATTTT.

The J gene is TRBJ1-2, the V gene TRBV27; TRBD1 might be the D (5 bases). The CDR3 is made up of 16 amino acids. The germline V gene encodes CDR1 MNHEY and CDR2 SMNVEV (reference sequence). V gave up 5 bases and J gave up 0 bases, with 16 bases separating them. Here the CDR3 reads CASSPNSGGANYGYTF. The CDR3 DNA reads TGTGCCAGCAGTCCCAACTCGGGGGGAGCTAACTATGGCTACACCTTC.

The rearrangement uses TRBV12-3 or TRBV12-4 and TRBJ1-2; perhaps TRBD1 as D (6 bases). This CDR3 has 13 amino acids. The V end lost 2 bases, the J end lost 6 bases, and 10 bases lay between the germline ends. CDR3: CASSLSGDNGYTF. CDR3 bases: TGTGCCAGCAGTTTATCAGGGGACAATGGCTACACCTTC.

The rearrangement joins TRBV28 to TRBJ2-7; 7 bases map to TRBD1. The CDR3 extends over 15 amino acids. The V gene's germline CDR1 is MDHEN and CDR2 SYDVKM. Trimming at V came to 3 bases and at J to 2 bases, leaving 7 bases not matched to a gene. CDR3 nucleotide sequence: TGTGCCAGCAGTTTTAGGGACAGAACACCCTACGAGCAGTACTTC. Its translation: CASSFRDRTPYEQYF.

This chain joins TRBV4-2 and TRBJ2-7, with 8 bases matching TRBD1. V shed 4 bases and J 1 base; nucleotides not matched to a gene: 12. Germline-derived CDR1 and CDR2 are LGHNA and YNFKEQ. This CDR3 spans 17 amino acids. CDR3 residues: CASSPRGQGGQSYEQYF. The CDR3 nucleotides read TGTGCCAGCAGCCCCAGGGGGCAGGGCGGCCAATCCTACGAGCAGTACTTC.

J is TRBJ1-1 and V is TRBV18; D uncertain. The CDR3 is 13 residues long. V shed 3 bases and J shed 3 bases, with 8 bases lying between them. Germline V gene sequence: CDR1 KGHSH, CDR2 LQKENI. CDR3 bases: TGTGCCAGCTCACCCCGCACAGACACTGAAGCTTTCTTT. Its translation: CASSPRTDTEAFF.

This clone was found once. The chain uses TRBV9 and TRBJ2-1; 8 bases align to TRBD1. CDR1 is SGDLS, CDR2 YYNGEE, per germline. The CDR3 extends over 13 amino acids. The V and J ends lost 6 bases and 12 bases, in that order; junction bases with no gene match: 11. The CDR3 spells CASTPQGGSRQFF. The CDR3 DNA reads as TGTGCCAGCACCCCACAGGGGGGATCTCGGCAGTTCTTC. The whole variable domain, remainder taken from reference TRBV9 and TRBJ2-1, is DSGVTQTPKHLITATGQRVTLRCSPRSGDLSVYWYQQSLDQGLQFLIQYYNGEERAKGNILERFSAQQFPDLHSELNLSSLELGDSALYFCASTPQGGSRQFFGPGTRLTVL.

The chain employs TRBV2 and TRBJ1-1; TRBD1 aligns across 10 bases. CDR3 length: 13 amino acids. V lost 11 bases, J lost 7 bases, and 10 bases stayed unmatched. Germline assignment: CDR1 SNHLY and CDR2 FYNNEI. This CDR3 reads CAGKPGQGLEAFF. The CDR3 DNA sequence: TGTGCCGGAAAACCGGGACAGGGGCTTGAAGCTTTCTTT.

The genes are TRBV19 and TRBJ1-6; 9 bases match TRBD1. The CDR3 spans 18 residues. V gave up 4 bases and J gave up 0 bases; unmatched junction bases: 7. Germline CDR1 LNHDA, CDR2 SQIVND (reference sequence). CDR3 DNA: TGTGCCAGTAGTACAGCCGGGACAGGGAGCTCCTATAATTCACCCCTCCACTTT. This translates into CASSTAGTGSSYNSPLHF.

V gene TRBV12-5 combines with J gene TRBJ2-1; TRBD2 matches 10 bases. Germline V gene sequence: CDR1 LGHNT, CDR2 FRNRAP. V was pared by 5 bases and J by 8 bases, with 12 bases of the junction left unmatched. This CDR3 is 16 amino acids long. CDR3 sequence reads: CASGTPGTSVGDEQFF. CDR3 coding DNA: TGTGCTAGTGGTACCCCCGGGACTAGCGTTGGCGATGAGCAGTTCTTC.

This clone turned up a few times. The rearrangement joins TRBV5-1 to TRBJ1-1; 7 bases are shared with TRBD1. V lost 1 base to trimming and J lost 4 bases; unmatched junction nucleotides: 10. Germline V CDR1 and CDR2: SGHRS, YFSETQ. The CDR3 loop spans 16 amino acids. The CDR3 DNA reads TGCGCCAGCAGCTTGATACAGGGGCGAGGGGCCACTGAAGCTTTCTTT. Amino acids: CASSLIQGRGATEAFF.

The chain couples TRBV28 to TRBJ2-7; TRBD1 matches 8 bases. The V gene end was trimmed by 4 bases and the J gene end by 5 bases; junction bases not matched to a gene: 10. The CDR3 contains 15 residues. CDR1 is MDHEN and CDR2 is SYDVKM in the germline V gene. Here the CDR3 DNA reads TGTGCCAGCAGTTCCGCAGGACAGGGTGTCGACGAGCAGTACTTC. Protein product: CASSSAGQGVDEQYF.

Only a few counts were recorded for this clone. The chain has TRBV3-1 (or the pseudogene TRBV3-2) and TRBJ2-1, with D possibly being TRBD2 (5 bases). The germline gives CDR1 LGHDT, CDR2 YNNKEL (reference sequence). V lost 1 base and J 15 bases, leaving 16 bases between the germline ends. The CDR3 totals 13 residues. This chain's CDR3 is CASSQGSERSWFF. The CDR3 DNA reads as TGTGCCAGCAGCCAAGGAAGTGAGCGGAGTTGGTTCTTC.

This chain uses TRBV7-7 with TRBJ2-3, with a possible D match to TRBD1 (6 bases). V was pared by 5 bases and J by 0 bases, with 9 bases between. Germline V gene sequence: CDR1 SSHAT, CDR2 FNYEAQ (reference sequence). CDR3 size: 14 residues. In nucleotides, the CDR3 is TGTGCCAGCAGCGAGGACAGCAGCACAGATACGCAGTATTTT. Its protein is CASSEDSSTDTQYF.

The V and J genes are TRBV6-1 and TRBJ2-7; the D gene is possibly TRBD2 (6 bases). CDR1 is MNHNS and CDR2 is SASEGT in the germline V gene. CDR3 size: 16 residues. V lost 1 base and J 6 bases, leaving 19 bases between the germline ends. CDR3 in amino acids: CASSEVGGIARVEQYF. Written as DNA, the CDR3 is TGTGCCAGCAGTGAAGTTGGGGGGATAGCTCGGGTCGAGCAGTACTTC.

This chain connects TRBV11-2 to TRBJ2-6, with a weak D call TRBD2 (7 bases). The CDR3 totals 16 residues. Looked up from germline, CDR1 is SGHAT and CDR2 is FQNNGV. Deletions cut 2 bases from V and 4 bases from J, with 12 bases between. The CDR3 DNA reads TGTGCCAGCAGCTTATTAGGGGGGGACGGGGCCAACGTCCTGACTTTC. Protein product: CASSLLGGDGANVLTF.

This clone was counted at least ten times. The genes are TRBV9 and TRBJ2-7; D is perhaps TRBD2 (7 bases). The CDR3 totals 16 residues. Trimming cost V 4 bases and J 5 bases, with 22 bases left between them. Germline V lookup: CDR1 SGDLS, CDR2 YYNGEE. This chain's CDR3 is CASSPLVAGADDEQYF. The CDR3 bases are TGTGCCAGCAGCCCCCTTGTTGCGGGGGCGGACGACGAGCAGTACTTC.

The chain couples TRBV18 to TRBJ1-5; a weak D match, TRBD1 (6 bases). Germline V CDR1 and CDR2: KGHSH, LQKENI. V was clipped by 6 bases and J by 6 bases, with 15 bases between them. The CDR3 spans 14 residues. The CDR3 loop reads CASSPGQGPQPQHF. Written as DNA, the CDR3 is TGTGCCAGCTCTCCCGGGCAGGGGCCTCAGCCCCAGCATTTT.

The chain couples TRBV24-1 to TRBJ2-2; weak D call: TRBD1 (5 bases). V was pared by 7 bases and J by 2 bases, with 16 bases between. Germline lookup yields CDR1 KGHDR and CDR2 SFDVKD. The length of the CDR3 is 16 residues. The CDR3 sequence: CATRSVGGANTGELFF. The DNA for the CDR3 is TGTGCCACCAGATCCGTTGGTGGGGCTAACACCGGGGAGCTGTTTTTT.

The rearrangement joins TRBV5-3 to TRBJ2-2; 7 bases fit TRBD2. TRBV5-3 is known as an ORF, though its function is uncertain. V lost 1 base, J lost 5 bases, and 8 bases stayed unmatched. The CDR3 totals 16 residues. CDR3 region: CARSLWLADETGELFF. CDR3 coding DNA: TGTGCCAGAAGCTTGTGGCTAGCGGACGAAACCGGGGAGCTGTTTTTT.

The genes are TRBV12-3 or TRBV12-4 and TRBJ1-3, with a weak D call TRBD1 (5 bases). V dropped 6 bases and J dropped 1 base, with 7 bases sitting between them. The CDR3 covers 13 residues. The CDR3: CASSGTSGNTIYF. CDR3 nucleotides: TGTGCCAGCAGCGGGACTTCTGGAAACACCATATATTTT.

The V call is TRBV7-8, the J call TRBJ2-1; the D is unclear. The CDR3 is 16 amino acids. Germline V gene lookup returns CDR1 SGHVS and CDR2 FQNEAQ. V lost 1 base, J lost 0 bases, and 10 bases lay in between. CDR3 sequence: CASSLDLLSSYNEQFF. CDR3 in DNA: TGTGCCAGCAGCTTAGACCTCCTCAGCTCCTACAATGAGCAGTTCTTC.